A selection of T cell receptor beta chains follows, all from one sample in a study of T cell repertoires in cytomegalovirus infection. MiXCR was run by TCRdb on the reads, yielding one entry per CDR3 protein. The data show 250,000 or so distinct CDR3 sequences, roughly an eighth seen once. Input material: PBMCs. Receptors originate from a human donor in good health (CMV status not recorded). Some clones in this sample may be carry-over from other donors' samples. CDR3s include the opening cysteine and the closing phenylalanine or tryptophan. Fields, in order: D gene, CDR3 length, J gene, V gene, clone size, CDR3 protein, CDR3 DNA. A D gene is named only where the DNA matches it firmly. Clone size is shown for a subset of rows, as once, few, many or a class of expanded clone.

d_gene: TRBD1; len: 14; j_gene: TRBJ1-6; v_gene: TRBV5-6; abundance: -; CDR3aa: CASSFFRQGIPLHF; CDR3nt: TGTGCCAGCAGCTTTTTTCGACAGGGGATACCTCTCCACTTT
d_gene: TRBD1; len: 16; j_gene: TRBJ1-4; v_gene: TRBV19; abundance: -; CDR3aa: CASSSSPGTGDEKLFF; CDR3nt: TGTGCCAGTAGCTCAAGCCCCGGGACAGGGGATGAAAAACTGTTTTTT
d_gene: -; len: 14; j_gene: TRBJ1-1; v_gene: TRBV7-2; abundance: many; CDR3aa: CASSLSSWNTEAFF; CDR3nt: TGTGCCAGCAGCTTAAGCAGCTGGAACACTGAAGCTTTCTTT
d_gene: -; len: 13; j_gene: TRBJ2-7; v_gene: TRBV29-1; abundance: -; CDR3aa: CSVEEGNSYEQYF; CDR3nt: TGCAGCGTTGAGGAGGGGAATTCCTACGAGCAGTACTTC
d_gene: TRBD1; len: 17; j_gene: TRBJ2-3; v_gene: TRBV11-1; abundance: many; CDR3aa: CASSSPTGGVDTDTQYF; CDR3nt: TGTGCCAGCAGCTCTCCGACAGGGGGAGTGGACACAGATACGCAGTATTTT
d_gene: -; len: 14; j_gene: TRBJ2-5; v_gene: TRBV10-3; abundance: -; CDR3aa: CAISEGGGEETQYF; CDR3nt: TGTGCCATCAGTGAGGGAGGGGGCGAGGAGACCCAGTACTTC
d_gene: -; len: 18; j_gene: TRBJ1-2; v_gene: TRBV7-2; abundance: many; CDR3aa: CASSLNPQIGGDKGGYTF; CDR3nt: TGTGCCAGCAGCTTAAACCCCCAAATAGGAGGGGATAAAGGCGGCTACACCTTC
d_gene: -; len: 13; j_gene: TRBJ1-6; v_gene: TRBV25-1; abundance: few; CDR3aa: CASSEPNSSPLHF; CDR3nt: TGTGCCAGCAGTGAGCCCAACAGTTCACCCCTCCACTTT
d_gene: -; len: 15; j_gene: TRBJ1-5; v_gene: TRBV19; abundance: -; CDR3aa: CASTSPGRANQPQHF; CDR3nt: TGTGCCAGTACCTCCCCCGGAAGGGCGAATCAGCCCCAGCATTTT
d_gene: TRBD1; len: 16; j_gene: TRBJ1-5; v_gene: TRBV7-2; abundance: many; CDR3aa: CASSFGQGGGNQPQHF; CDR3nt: TGTGCCAGCAGCTTCGGACAGGGAGGGGGGAATCAGCCCCAGCATTTT
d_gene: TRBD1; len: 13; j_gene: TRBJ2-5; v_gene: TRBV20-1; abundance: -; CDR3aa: CSAPRQGRETQYF; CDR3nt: TGCAGTGCTCCTCGACAGGGGCGAGAGACCCAGTACTTC
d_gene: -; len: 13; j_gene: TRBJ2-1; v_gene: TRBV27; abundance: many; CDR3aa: CASSLSGGGEQFF; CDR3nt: TGTGCCAGCAGTTTATCGGGGGGAGGTGAGCAGTTCTTC
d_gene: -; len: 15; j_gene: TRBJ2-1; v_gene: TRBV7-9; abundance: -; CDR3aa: CASSLAGITYNEQFF; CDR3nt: TGTGCCAGCAGCTTGGCGGGGATAACCTACAATGAGCAGTTCTTC
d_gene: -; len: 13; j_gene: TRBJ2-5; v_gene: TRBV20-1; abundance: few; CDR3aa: CSARMGGQETQYF; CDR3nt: TGCAGTGCTAGGATGGGAGGTCAAGAGACCCAGTACTTC
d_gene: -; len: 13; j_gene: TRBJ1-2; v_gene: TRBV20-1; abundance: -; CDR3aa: CSAREGRDYGYTF; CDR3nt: TGCAGTGCTAGAGAGGGCAGGGACTATGGCTACACCTTC
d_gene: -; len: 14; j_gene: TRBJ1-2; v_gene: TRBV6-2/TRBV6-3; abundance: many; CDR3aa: CASTTGPGRSGYTF; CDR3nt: TGTGCCAGCACCACAGGGCCGGGGCGGAGTGGCTACACCTTC
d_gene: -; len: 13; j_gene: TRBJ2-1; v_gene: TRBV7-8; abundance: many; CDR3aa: CASRSSGRSEQFF; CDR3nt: TGTGCCAGCAGATCAAGCGGACGGAGTGAGCAGTTCTTC
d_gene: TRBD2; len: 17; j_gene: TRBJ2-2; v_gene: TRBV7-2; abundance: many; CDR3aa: CASSLLGTSGISGELFF; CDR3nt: TGTGCCAGCAGCTTACTAGGGACTAGCGGGATAAGCGGGGAGCTGTTTTTT
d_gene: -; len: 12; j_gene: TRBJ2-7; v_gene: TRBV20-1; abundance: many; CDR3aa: CSARQGTYEQYF; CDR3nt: TGCAGTGCTAGACAGGGGACCTACGAGCAGTACTTC
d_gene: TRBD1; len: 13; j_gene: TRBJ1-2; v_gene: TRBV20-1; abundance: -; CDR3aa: CSARKPGTDGYTF; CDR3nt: TGCAGTGCTAGAAAACCTGGGACAGATGGCTACACCTTC
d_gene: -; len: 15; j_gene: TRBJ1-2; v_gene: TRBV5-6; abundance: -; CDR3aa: CASSSRRLGAVGYTF; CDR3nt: TGTGCCAGCAGCTCCCGGCGGTTAGGGGCGGTAGGCTACACCTTC
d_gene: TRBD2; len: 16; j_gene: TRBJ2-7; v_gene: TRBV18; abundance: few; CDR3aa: CASSEGLAGSSYEQYF; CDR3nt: TGTGCCAGCTCCGAGGGCCTAGCGGGGAGCTCCTACGAGCAGTACTTC
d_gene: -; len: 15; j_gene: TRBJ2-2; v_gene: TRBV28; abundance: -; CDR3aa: CASSFGIAATGELFF; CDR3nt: TGTGCCAGCAGTTTCGGTATCGCTGCTACCGGGGAGCTGTTTTTT
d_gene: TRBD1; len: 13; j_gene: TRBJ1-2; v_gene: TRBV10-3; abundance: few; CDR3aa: CAISPGTEHGYTF; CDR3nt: TGTGCCATCAGCCCAGGGACAGAGCATGGCTACACCTTC
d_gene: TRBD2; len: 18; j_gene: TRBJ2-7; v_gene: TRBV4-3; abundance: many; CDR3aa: CASSQARTLSGSSYEQYF; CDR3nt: TGCGCCAGCAGCCAAGCCCGGACACTTAGCGGGAGCTCCTACGAGCAGTACTTC
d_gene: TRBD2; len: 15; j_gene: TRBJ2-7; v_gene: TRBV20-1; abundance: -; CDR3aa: CSARGGGSSSYEQYF; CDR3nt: TGCAGTGCTAGGGGGGGGGGATCGAGCTCCTACGAGCAGTACTTC
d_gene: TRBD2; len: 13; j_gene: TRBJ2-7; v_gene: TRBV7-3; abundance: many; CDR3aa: CASSLGRAGEQYF; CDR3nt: TGTGCCAGCAGCTTAGGGAGGGCGGGAGAGCAGTACTTC
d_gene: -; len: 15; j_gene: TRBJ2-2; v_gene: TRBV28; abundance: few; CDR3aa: CASSFDSSNTGELFF; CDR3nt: TGTGCCAGCAGTTTTGACTCCTCGAACACCGGGGAGCTGTTTTTT
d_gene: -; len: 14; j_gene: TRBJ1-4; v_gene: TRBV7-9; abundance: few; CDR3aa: CASSSGSRREKLFF; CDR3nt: TGTGCCAGCAGCTCGGGATCACGGAGGGAAAAACTGTTTTTT
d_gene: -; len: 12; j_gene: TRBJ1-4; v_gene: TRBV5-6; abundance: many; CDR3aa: CASRTYREKLFF; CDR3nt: TGTGCCAGCAGAACGTACCGGGAAAAACTGTTTTTT
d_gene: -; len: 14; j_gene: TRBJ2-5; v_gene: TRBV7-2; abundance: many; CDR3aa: CASSLAAIGETQYF; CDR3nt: TGTGCCAGCAGCTTAGCGGCAATTGGGGAGACCCAGTACTTC
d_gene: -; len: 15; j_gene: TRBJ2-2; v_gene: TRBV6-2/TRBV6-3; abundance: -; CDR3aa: CASRPGHANTGELFF; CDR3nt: TGTGCCAGCAGACCGGGACACGCGAACACCGGGGAGCTGTTTTTT
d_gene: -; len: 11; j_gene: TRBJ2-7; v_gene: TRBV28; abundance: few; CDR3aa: CASSSYSEQYF; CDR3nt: TGTGCCAGCAGTTCCTACTCCGAGCAGTACTTC
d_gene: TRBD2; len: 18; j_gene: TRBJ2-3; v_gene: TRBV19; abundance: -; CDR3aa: CASSIVGTSGGTTDTQYF; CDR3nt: TGTGCCAGTAGTATAGTCGGGACTAGCGGGGGGACAACAGATACGCAGTATTTT
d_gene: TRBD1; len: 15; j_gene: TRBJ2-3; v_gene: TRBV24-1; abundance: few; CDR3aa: CATSDRTGYTDTQYF; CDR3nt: TGTGCCACCAGTGATAGGACAGGGTACACAGATACGCAGTATTTT
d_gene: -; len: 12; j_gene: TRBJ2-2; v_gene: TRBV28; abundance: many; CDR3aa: CASSLTQGELFF; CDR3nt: TGTGCCAGCAGTTTAACCCAGGGGGAGCTGTTTTTT